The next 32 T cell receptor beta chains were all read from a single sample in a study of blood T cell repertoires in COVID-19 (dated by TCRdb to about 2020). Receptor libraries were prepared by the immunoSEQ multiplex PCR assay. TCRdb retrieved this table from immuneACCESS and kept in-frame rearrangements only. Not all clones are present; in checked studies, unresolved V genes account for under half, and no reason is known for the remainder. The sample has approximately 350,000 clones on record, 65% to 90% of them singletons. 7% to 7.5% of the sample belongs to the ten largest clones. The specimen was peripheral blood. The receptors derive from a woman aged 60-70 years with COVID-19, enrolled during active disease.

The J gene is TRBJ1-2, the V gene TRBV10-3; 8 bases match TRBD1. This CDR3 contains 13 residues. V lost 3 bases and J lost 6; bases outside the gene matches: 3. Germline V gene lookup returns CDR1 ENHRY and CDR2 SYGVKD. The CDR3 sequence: CAISDQDRDGYTF. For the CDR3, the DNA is TGTGCCATCAGTGACCAGGACAGGGATGGCTACACCTTC.

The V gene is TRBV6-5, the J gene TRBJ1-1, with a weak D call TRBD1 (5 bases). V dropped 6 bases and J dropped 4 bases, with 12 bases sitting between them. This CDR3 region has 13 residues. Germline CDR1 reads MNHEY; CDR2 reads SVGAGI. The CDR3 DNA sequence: TGTGCCAGCAGAGGGGTTCCTGGCACTGAAGCTTTCTTT. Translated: CASRGVPGTEAFF.

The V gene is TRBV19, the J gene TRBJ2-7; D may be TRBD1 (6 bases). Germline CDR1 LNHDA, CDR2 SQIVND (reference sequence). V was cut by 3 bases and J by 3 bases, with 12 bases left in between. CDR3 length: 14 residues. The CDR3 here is CASSMSSGDYEQYF. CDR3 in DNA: TGTGCCAGTAGTATGTCTTCAGGGGACTACGAGCAGTACTTC.

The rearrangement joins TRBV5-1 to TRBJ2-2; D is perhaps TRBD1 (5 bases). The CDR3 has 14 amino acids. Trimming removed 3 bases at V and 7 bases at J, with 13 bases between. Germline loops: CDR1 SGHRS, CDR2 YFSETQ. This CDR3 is CASSSRPGIGELFF. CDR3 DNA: TGCGCCAGCAGCTCCCGCCCAGGGATCGGGGAGCTGTTTTTT.

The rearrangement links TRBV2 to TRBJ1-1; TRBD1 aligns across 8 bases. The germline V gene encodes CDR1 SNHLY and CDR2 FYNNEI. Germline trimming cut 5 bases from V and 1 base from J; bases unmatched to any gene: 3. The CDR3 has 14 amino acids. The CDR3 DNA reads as TGTGCCAGCAGTTTCGACAGGGGGAACACTGAAGCTTTCTTT. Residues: CASSFDRGNTEAFF.

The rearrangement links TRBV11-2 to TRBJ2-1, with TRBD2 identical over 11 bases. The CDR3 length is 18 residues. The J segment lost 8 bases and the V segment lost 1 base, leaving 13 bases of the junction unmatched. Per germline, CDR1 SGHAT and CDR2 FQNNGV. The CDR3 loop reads CASSLVWGSGGAMDEQFF. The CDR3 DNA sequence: TGTGCCAGCAGCTTAGTCTGGGGTAGCGGGGGGGCCATGGATGAGCAGTTCTTC.

The CDR3 DNA follows: TGTGCCATCAGTGGGACGGGGACACCACCTGAAGCTTTCTTT. It translates to CAISGTGTPPEAFF. This chain joins TRBV10-3 and TRBJ1-1, with a weak D call TRBD1 (6 bases). The CDR3 runs 14 residues. Germline CDR1 ENHRY, CDR2 SYGVKD. V was cut by 4 bases and J by 6 bases, with 15 bases left in between.

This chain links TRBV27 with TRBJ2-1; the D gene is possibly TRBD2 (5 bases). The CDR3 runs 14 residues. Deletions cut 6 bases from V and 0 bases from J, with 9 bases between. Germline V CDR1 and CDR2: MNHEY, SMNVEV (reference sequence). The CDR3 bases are TGTGCCAGCAGCTCCGCGGGCTCCTACAATGAGCAGTTCTTC. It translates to CASSSAGSYNEQFF.

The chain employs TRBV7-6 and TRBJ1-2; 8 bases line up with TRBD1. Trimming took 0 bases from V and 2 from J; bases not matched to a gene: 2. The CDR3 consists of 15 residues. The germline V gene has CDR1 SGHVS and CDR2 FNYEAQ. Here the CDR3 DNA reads TGTGCCAGCAGCTTAGCAGGACAGGGCAACTATGGCTACACCTTC. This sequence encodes CASSLAGQGNYGYTF.

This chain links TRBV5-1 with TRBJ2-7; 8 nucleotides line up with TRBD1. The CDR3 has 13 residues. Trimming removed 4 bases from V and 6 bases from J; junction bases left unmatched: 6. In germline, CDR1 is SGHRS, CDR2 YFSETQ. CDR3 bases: TGCGCCAGCAGCGGGACAGGAGTATCCGAGCAGTACTTC. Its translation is CASSGTGVSEQYF.

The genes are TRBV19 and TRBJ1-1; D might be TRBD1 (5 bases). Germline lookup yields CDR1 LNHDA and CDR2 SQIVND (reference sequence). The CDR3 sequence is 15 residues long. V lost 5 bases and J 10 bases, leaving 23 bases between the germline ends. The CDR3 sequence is CASSGGRRDWSGAFF. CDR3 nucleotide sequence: TGTGCCAGTAGTGGGGGGAGGCGGGATTGGTCGGGAGCTTTCTTT.

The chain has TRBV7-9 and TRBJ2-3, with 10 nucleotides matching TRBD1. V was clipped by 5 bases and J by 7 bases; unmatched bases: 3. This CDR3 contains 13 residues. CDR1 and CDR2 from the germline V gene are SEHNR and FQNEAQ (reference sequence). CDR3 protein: CASSVGQGHTQYF. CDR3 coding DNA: TGTGCCAGCAGCGTGGGACAGGGGCATACGCAGTATTTT.

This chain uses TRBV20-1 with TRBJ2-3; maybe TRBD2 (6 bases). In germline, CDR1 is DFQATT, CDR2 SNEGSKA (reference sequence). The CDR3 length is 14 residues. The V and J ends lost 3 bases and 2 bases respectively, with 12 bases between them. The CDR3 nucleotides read TGCAGTGCTAGTTTTGCGGGGAACACAGATACGCAGTATTTT. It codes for CSASFAGNTDTQYF.

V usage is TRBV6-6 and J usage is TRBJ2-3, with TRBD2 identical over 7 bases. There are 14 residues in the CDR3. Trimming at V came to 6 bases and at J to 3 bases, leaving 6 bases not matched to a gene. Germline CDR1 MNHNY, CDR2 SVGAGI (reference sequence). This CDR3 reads CASRSGGGTDTQYF. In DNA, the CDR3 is TGTGCCAGCAGATCCGGGGGAGGGACAGATACGCAGTATTTT.

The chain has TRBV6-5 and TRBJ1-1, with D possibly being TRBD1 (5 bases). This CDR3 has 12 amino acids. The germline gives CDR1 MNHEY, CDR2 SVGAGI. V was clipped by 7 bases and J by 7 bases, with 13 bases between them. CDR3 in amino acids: CASKQVGLEAFF. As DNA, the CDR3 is TGTGCCAGCAAACAGGTGGGCCTTGAAGCTTTCTTT.

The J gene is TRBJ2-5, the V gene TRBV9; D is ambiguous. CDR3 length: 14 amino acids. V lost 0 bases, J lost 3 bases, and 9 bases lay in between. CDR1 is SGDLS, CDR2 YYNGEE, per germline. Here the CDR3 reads CASSVGNQKETQYF. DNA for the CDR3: TGTGCCAGCAGCGTAGGCAACCAGAAAGAGACCCAGTACTTC. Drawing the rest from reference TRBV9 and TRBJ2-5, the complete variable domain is DSGVTQTPKHLITATGQRVTLRCSPRSGDLSVYWYQQSLDQGLQFLIQYYNGEERAKGNILERFSAQQFPDLHSELNLSSLELGDSALYFCASSVGNQKETQYFGPGTRLLVL.

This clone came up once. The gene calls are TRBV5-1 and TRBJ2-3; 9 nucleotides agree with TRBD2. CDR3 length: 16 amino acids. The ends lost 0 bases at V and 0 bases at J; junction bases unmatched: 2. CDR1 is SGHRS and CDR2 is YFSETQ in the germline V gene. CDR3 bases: TGCGCCAGCAGCTTGGGCGGGGGGGCCAGCACAGATACGCAGTATTTT. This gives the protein CASSLGGGASTDTQYF.

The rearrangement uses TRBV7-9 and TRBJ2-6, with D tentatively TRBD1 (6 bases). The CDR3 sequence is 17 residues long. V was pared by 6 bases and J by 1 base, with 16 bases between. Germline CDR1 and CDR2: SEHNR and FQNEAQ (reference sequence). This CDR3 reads CASRPGTKFSGANVLTF. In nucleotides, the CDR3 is TGTGCCAGCAGGCCCGGGACAAAATTTTCTGGGGCCAACGTCCTGACTTTC.

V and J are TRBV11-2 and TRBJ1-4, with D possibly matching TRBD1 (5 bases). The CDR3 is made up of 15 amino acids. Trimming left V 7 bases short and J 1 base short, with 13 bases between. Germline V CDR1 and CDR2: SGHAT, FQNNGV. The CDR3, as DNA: TGTGCCAGCAATGACAGTGGCCGAACTAATGAAAAACTGTTTTTT. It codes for CASNDSGRTNEKLFF.

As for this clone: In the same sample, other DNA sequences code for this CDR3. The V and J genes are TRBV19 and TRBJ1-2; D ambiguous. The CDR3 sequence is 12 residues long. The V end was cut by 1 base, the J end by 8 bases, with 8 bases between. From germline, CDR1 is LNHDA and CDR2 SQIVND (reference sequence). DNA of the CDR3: TGTGCCAGTAGTATAGGAGGGCCCGGCTACACCTTC. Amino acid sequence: CASSIGGPGYTF. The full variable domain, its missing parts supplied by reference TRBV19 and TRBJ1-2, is DGGITQSPKYLFRKEGQNVTLSCEQNLNHDAMYWYRQDPGQGLRLIYYSQIVNDFQKGDIAEGYSVSREKKESFPLTVTSAQKNPTAFYLCASSIGGPGYTFGSGTRLTVV.

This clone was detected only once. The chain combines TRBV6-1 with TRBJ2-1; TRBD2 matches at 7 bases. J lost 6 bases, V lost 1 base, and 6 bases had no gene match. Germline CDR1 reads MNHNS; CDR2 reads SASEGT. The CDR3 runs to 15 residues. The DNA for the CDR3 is TGTGCCAGCAGTGAAGGCGGGAGTCTTGTCAATGAGCAGTTCTTC. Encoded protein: CASSEGGSLVNEQFF.

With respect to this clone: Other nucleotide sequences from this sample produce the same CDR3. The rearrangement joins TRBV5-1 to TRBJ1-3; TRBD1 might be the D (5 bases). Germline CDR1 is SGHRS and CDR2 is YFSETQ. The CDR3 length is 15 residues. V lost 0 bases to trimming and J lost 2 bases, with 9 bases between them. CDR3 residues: CASSLGQGAGNTIYF. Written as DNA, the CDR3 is TGCGCCAGCAGCTTGGGGCAGGGTGCTGGAAACACCATATATTTT.

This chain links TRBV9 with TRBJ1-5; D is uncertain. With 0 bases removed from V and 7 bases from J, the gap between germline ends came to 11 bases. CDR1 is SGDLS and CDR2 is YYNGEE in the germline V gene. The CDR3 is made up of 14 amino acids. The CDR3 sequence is CASSVGGLGQPQHF. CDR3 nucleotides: TGTGCCAGCAGCGTAGGAGGGCTCGGACAGCCCCAGCATTTT.

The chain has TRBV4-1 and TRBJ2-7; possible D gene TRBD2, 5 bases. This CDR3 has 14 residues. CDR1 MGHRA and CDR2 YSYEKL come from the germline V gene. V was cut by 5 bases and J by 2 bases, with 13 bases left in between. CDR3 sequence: CASSGDYDPYEQYF. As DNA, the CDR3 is TGCGCCAGCAGCGGAGACTACGACCCCTACGAGCAGTACTTC.

CDR3 DNA sequence: TGTGCCAGCAGCGGCCCGGGGAGAAAACTGTTTTTT. It encodes CASSGPGRKLFF. The gene calls are TRBV5-6 and TRBJ1-4; no clear D. The CDR3 length is 12 residues. The V end was cut by 4 bases, the J end by 10 bases, with 11 bases between. Germline assignment: CDR1 SGHDT and CDR2 YYEEEE.

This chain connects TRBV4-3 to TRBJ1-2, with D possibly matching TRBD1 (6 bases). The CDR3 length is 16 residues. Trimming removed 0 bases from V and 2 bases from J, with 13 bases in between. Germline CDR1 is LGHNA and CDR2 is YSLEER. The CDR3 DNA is TGCGCCAGCAGCCAAGACGCGCAGGGGATAAACTATGGCTACACCTTC. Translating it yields CASSQDAQGINYGYTF.

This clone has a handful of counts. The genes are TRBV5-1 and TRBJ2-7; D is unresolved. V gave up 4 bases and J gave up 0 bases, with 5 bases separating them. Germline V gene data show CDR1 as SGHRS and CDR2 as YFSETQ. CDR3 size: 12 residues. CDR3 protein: CASSASSYEQYF. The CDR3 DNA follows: TGCGCCAGCAGCGCGAGCTCCTACGAGCAGTACTTC.

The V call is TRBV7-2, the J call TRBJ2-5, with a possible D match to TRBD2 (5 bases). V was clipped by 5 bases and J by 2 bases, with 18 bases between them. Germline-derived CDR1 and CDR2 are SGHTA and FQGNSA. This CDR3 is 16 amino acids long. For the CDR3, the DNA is TGTGCCAGCAGCCCCCCCCGGGGTGAGGAGCAAGAGACCCAGTACTTC. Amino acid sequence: CASSPPRGEEQETQYF. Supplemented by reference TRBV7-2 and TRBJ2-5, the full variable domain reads GAGVSQSPSNKVTEKGKDVELRCDPISGHTALYWYRQSLGQGLEFLIYFQGNSAPDKSGLPSDRFSAERTGGSVSTLTIQRTQQEDSAVYLCASSPPRGEEQETQYFGPGTRLLVL.

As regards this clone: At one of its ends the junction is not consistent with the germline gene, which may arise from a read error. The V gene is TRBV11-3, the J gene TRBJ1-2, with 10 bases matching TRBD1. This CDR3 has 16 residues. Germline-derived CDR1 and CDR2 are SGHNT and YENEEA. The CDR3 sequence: CASSSASGTGAYVYTF. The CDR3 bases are TGTGCCAGCAGCTCTGCATCCGGGACAGGGGCTTATGTCTACACCTTC.

The CDR3 here is CASSVDRGPTNSPLHF. In nucleotides, the CDR3 is TGTGCCAGCAGCGTCGACAGGGGGCCTACCAATTCACCCCTCCACTTT. This chain connects TRBV7-6 to TRBJ1-6; 10 nucleotides agree with TRBD1. The ends lost 5 bases at V and 7 bases at J; junction bases unmatched: 8. Germline loops: CDR1 SGHVS, CDR2 FNYEAQ. The CDR3 is 16 amino acids.

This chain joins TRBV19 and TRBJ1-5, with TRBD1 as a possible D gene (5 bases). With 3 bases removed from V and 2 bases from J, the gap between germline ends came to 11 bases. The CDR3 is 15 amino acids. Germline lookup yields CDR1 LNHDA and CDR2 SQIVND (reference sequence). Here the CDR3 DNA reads TGTGCCAGTAGTATCAGGGAGGTTCGCAATCAGCCCCAGCATTTT. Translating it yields CASSIREVRNQPQHF.

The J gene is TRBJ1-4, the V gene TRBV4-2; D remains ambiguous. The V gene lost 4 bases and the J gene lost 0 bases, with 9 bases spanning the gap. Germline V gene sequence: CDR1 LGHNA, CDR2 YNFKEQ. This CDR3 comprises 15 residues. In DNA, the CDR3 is TGTGCCAGCAGCCGAAACTATGCAACTAATGAAAAACTGTTTTTT. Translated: CASSRNYATNEKLFF.